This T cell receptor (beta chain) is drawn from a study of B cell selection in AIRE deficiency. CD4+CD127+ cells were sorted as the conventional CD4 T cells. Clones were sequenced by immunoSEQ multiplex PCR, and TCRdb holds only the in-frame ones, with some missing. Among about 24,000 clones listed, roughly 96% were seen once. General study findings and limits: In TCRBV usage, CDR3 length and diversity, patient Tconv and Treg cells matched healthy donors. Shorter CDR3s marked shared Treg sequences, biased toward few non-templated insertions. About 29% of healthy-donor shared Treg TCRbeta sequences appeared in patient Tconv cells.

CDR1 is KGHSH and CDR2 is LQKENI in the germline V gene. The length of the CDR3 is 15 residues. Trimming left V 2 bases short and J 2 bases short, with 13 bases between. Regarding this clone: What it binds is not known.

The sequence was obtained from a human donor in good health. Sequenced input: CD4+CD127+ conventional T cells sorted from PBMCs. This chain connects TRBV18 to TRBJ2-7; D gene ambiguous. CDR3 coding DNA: TGTGCCAGCTCACCATCGGGCAGACTCGCCTACGAGCAGTACTTC. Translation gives CASSPSGRLAYEQYF. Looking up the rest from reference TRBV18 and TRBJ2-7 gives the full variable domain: NAGVMQNPRHLVRRRGQEARLRCSPMKGHSHVYWYRQLPEEGLKFMVYLQKENIIDESGMPKERFSAEFPKEGPSILRIQQVVRGDSAAYFCASSPSGRLAYEQYFGPGTRLTVT.